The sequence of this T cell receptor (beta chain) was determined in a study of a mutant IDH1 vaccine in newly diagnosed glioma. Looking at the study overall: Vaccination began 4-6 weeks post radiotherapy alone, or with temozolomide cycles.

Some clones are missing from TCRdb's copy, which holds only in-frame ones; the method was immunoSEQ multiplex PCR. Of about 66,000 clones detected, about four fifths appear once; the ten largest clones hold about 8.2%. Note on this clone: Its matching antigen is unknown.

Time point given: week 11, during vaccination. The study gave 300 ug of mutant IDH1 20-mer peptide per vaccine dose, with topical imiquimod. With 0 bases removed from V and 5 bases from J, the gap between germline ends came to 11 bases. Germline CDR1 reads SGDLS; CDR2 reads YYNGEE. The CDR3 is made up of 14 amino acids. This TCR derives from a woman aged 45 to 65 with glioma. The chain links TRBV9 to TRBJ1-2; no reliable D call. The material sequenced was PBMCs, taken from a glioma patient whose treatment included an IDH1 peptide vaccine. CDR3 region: CASSVEGRLYGYTF. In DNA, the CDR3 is TGTGCCAGCAGCGTAGAAGGCAGACTTTATGGCTACACCTTC.